The next 11 T cell receptor beta chains were all read from a single sample in a study of cytomegalovirus exposure and HLA in healthy donors (dated by TCRdb to the late 2010s). The library was built by means of the immunoSEQ multiplex PCR assay. For the multiplex PCR, a mixture combining 60 forward primers for TCR Vbeta segments and 13 reverse primers for TCR Jbeta segments was used. Drawn from immuneACCESS, this table holds only the in-frame rearrangements with V and J called that TCRdb kept. Clones are partly lost; checked studies trace under half to an unresolved V gene and leave the rest unexplained. This sample holds about 59,000 clones; roughly 80% were observed only once. The ten largest make up around 4.2% of the sample. What was sequenced was PBMCs. These receptors all stem from a woman between 40 and 50 years old in good health and CMV-seronegative.

This clone was seen just once. The chain carries TRBV28 and TRBJ2-3; 10 bases fit TRBD2. Germline CDR1 MDHEN, CDR2 SYDVKM. The V segment lost 3 bases and the J segment 3 bases; nucleotides outside the gene matches: 6. The CDR3 totals 16 residues. Here the CDR3 DNA reads TGTGCCAGCAGTTTCGGGCTAGCGGGAGAGACAGATACGCAGTATTTT. As protein: CASSFGLAGETDTQYF.

This clone came up a few times. This rearrangement joins TRBV29-1 to TRBJ2-3, with TRBD2 matching over 14 bases. Germline V gives CDR1 SQVTM, CDR2 ANQGSEA. The CDR3 has 17 amino acids. Unmatched junction bases numbered 13, after V lost 8 bases and J lost 3 bases. The CDR3 nucleotides are TGCAGCTTCGGAGGGGGACTAGCGGGAGTCGGAACAGATACGCAGTATTTT. It codes for CSFGGGLAGVGTDTQYF.

This clone occurred once. This chain joins TRBV27 and TRBJ2-4, with D possibly being TRBD2 (5 bases). The CDR3 is 15 amino acids. Trimming took 5 bases from V and 0 from J, leaving 11 bases between them. CDR1 is MNHEY and CDR2 is SMNVEV in the germline V gene (reference sequence). The CDR3 loop is CASSNPGLAKNIQYF. The DNA of the CDR3 is TGTGCCAGCAGTAACCCAGGACTAGCCAAAAACATTCAGTACTTC.

The chain is built from TRBV10-3 and TRBJ2-2; D uncertain. The germline V gene encodes CDR1 ENHRY and CDR2 SYGVKD. CDR3 length: 12 amino acids. V was shortened by 2 bases and J by 9 bases, with 7 bases between the two germline ends. CDR3: CAISEPSRELFF. The CDR3 DNA sequence: TGTGCCATCAGTGAGCCTTCCCGGGAGCTGTTTTTT.

The CDR3 loop reads CATSGLWGQDAEQYF. As DNA, the CDR3 is TGTGCCACCAGCGGGCTGTGGGGACAGGATGCCGAGCAGTACTTC. The chain is built from TRBV15 and TRBJ2-7, with TRBD1 identical over 8 bases. Per germline, CDR1 LNHNV and CDR2 YYDKDF (reference sequence). V shed 5 bases, J shed 6 bases, and the junction held 12 bases outside the gene matches. The CDR3 is made up of 15 amino acids. Based on the CDR3 plus reference TRBV15 and TRBJ2-7, the full variable domain is DAMVIQNPRYQVTQFGKPVTLSCSQTLNHNVMYWYQQKSSQAPKLLFHYYDKDFNNEADTPDNFQSRRPNTSFCFLDIRSPGLGDTAMYLCATSGLWGQDAEQYFGPGTRLTVT.

This clone was counted only a few times. The rearrangement links TRBV25-1 to TRBJ2-1, with D maybe TRBD1 (5 bases). Germline V gives CDR1 MGHDK, CDR2 SYGVNS. V lost 3 bases, J lost 0 bases, and 15 bases lay in between. The CDR3 is 17 residues long. In nucleotides, the CDR3 is TGTGCCAGCAGTGACAGGGTATTGGGAATCTCCTACAATGAGCAGTTCTTC. Amino acid sequence: CASSDRVLGISYNEQFF. Looking up the rest from reference TRBV25-1 and TRBJ2-1 gives the full variable domain: EADIYQTPRYLVIGTGKKITLECSQTMGHDKMYWYQQDPGMELHLIHYSYGVNSTEKGDLSSESTVSRIRTEHFPLTLESARPSHTSQYLCASSDRVLGISYNEQFFGPGTRLTVL.

The chain couples TRBV7-9 to TRBJ1-1; D is ambiguous. V gave up 2 bases and J gave up 2 bases, with 9 bases separating them. The CDR3 sequence is 14 residues long. Germline V lookup: CDR1 SEHNR, CDR2 FQNEAQ (reference sequence). The CDR3 region has the DNA TGTGCCAGCAGCTTAACCGCGAGAAACACTGAAGCTTTCTTT. It encodes CASSLTARNTEAFF. The full variable domain, with the rest looked up from reference TRBV7-9 and TRBJ1-1, is DTGVSQNPRHKITKRGQNVTFRCDPISEHNRLYWYRQTLGQGPEFLTYFQNEAQLEKSRLLSDRFSAERPKGSFSTLEIQRTEQGDSAMYLCASSLTARNTEAFFGQGTRLTVV.

V gene TRBV6-5 combines with J gene TRBJ1-4, with 7 nucleotides matching TRBD1. This CDR3 region has 16 residues. From germline, CDR1 is MNHEY and CDR2 SVGAGI. The junction had 5 bases not matched to a gene; V was cut back by 4 bases and J by 0 bases. The CDR3 region is CASSSRQGPTNEKLFF. CDR3 sequence (DNA): TGTGCCAGCAGTTCCCGACAGGGACCAACTAATGAAAAACTGTTTTTT.

The rearrangement joins TRBV10-3 to TRBJ1-1; D possibly corresponds to TRBD1 (5 bases). This CDR3 is 15 amino acids long. Trimming took 6 bases from V and 4 from J, leaving 18 bases between them. The germline V gene has CDR1 ENHRY and CDR2 SYGVKD. CDR3 region: CAIRAWEGQGTEAFF. The CDR3 DNA reads as TGTGCCATCAGGGCCTGGGAGGGGCAGGGCACTGAAGCTTTCTTT.

J is TRBJ1-1 and V is TRBV6-4; 7 bases align to TRBD1. V lost 6 bases, J lost 11 bases, and 12 bases stayed unmatched. The length of the CDR3 is 13 residues. Per the germline V gene, CDR1 is MRHNA and CDR2 is SNTAGT. CDR3 sequence: CASSPGTESQAFF. The CDR3 DNA reads TGTGCCAGCAGCCCCGGGACAGAGAGTCAGGCTTTCTTT.

The CDR3 region has the DNA TGTGCCAGTATCGCGATGTCAGGAGGGAACACTGAAGCTTTCTTT. This sequence encodes CASIAMSGGNTEAFF. The chain combines TRBV19 with TRBJ1-1; D not certain. Trimming pared 7 bases from V and 1 base from J, leaving 16 bases between. CDR3 size: 15 residues. Germline V gene sequence: CDR1 LNHDA, CDR2 SQIVND (reference sequence).